This TCR beta chain was observed in a study of technical replicates of blood from a few donors. The germline V gene encodes CDR1 KGHSH and CDR2 LQKENI. Trimming took off 2 bases at V and 8 bases at J, with 9 bases between the two ends. This CDR3 spans 12 amino acids. Sequenced by immunoSEQ multiplex PCR; TCRdb stores in-frame clones only, minus some. The sample has over 10,000 clones, 79% seen once. V and J are TRBV18 and TRBJ1-2; D possibly corresponds to TRBD1 (5 bases). The source of this sequence is a human donor in good health. The sequencing sample was made of PBMCs. CDR3 sequence (DNA): TGTGCCAGCTCACCATCAGGGAAAGGCTACACCTTC. This codes for CASSPSGKGYTF.